This T cell receptor beta chain was profiled in a study of T cells of healthy individuals. TCRdb analysed the 5' RACE reads with MiXCR anew, one entry per CDR3 protein. The table includes tens of thousands of distinct CDR3 sequences, roughly 15% detected once. From germline, CDR1 is LGHNA and CDR2 YSLEER. The CDR3 spans 15 residues. Trimming left V 4 bases short and J 1 base short, with 13 bases between. The TCR was taken from a human donor in good health. The genes are TRBV4-3 and TRBJ1-1; D gene ambiguous. The CDR3 here is CASSLRVSTNTEAFF. The CDR3 DNA follows: TGCGCCAGCAGCCTCAGAGTGAGCACGAACACTGAAGCTTTCTTT.